The clone carrying this T cell receptor (beta chain) occurred many times. This CDR3 is built from 16 residues. After removal of 11 bases from V and 4 bases from J, the junction contained 13 bases not matched to a gene. Germline CDR1 MDHEN, CDR2 SYDVKM. The sample is drawn from a study of T cells in Graves' hyperthyroidism and ophthalmopathy. TCR beta CDR3 regions were amplified from RNA. TCR CDR3 regions were first amplified by RT-PCR with HTBI primers. MiXCR, run by TCRdb on the multiplex PCR reads, gives a single entry per CDR3 protein. The profile covers approximately 430,000 distinct CDR3 sequences, with 15% to 19% appearing a single time and approximately 14% taken by the ten largest.

The sample comprised blood. The receptor was isolated from a woman aged 18-29 years with Graves' hyperthyroidism. V is TRBV28 and J is TRBJ1-4; TRBD1 matches 10 bases. DNA for the CDR3: TGTGCCTGCACGACAGGGGGCCTAGGGGATAATGAAAAACTGTTTTTT. The encoded protein is CACTTGGLGDNEKLFF.